This T cell receptor (beta chain) was obtained from a study of human CD4 T cells and Enterobacteriaceae (dated by TCRdb to the early 2020s). General findings and caveats noted by the study authors: Compared with specific clonotypes, broadly cross-reactive clonotypes seemed more expanded ex vivo, with 11 of 19 and 21 of 34 falling in the top 5%. Reactivity of ex vivo clonotypes was inferred only by matching nucleotide sequences to CFSE-low cultures from the same donors.

Points on this clone: Its antigen remains undetermined. The input lacks base qualities; no much larger clone sits a single base away.

Deep-level sequencing, with a detection sensitivity of one cell in 200,000, was applied to the ex vivo total memory CD4+ samples. The QIAamp DNA Micro Kit was used to extract genomic DNA from cell pellets, and spectrophotometry was used to check the DNA quantity and purity. The immunoSEQ multiplex PCR assay was used to amplify the TCR Vbeta CDR3 regions. Sequencing of amplicons was performed on the Illumina HiSeq platform. The retrieved sequences were 87 nucleotides in length and included the CDR3 region. The study's own analysis went as follows. A clonotype was defined as a unique productive TCR Vbeta nucleotide sequence and was quantified by productive template frequency from ImmunoSEQ Analyzer V3.0. Expanded clonotypes were defined using a threshold set at the top 5th percentile of each repertoire ranked by frequency. Repertoire overlap was computed as Chao-Jaccard with the R package fossil and visualized by nonmetric multidimensional scaling with the R package MASS. The source is immuneACCESS, and TCRdb retained only in-frame sequences with V and J called. Part of the clones is not carried over; for the studies checked, unresolved V genes explain less than half of this, and the remainder is unexplained. V and J calls and clone size follow that table, whereas D and trimming were derived from the DNA. This sample holds about 25,000 clones; around 80% were observed only once. Around 1% of the sample is taken by the ten largest.

Memory CD4+ T cells, defined as all CD4+ cells except CD45RA+CCR7+CD95- naive cells, were FACS-sorted on a FACSAria III to over 95% purity. Blood from healthy donors came from blood donation centers in Switzerland. Total CD4+ T cells and monocytes were enriched by positive selection with CD4 and CD14 magnetic microbeads. CD8+, CD14+, CD16+, CD56+, CD19+ and CD25-bright cells were excluded before sorting. In a couple of blood donors, total memory CD4+ T cells were sequenced directly ex vivo to assess in vivo expansion of bacteria-reactive clonotypes. Ficoll-Paque Plus was used to isolate peripheral blood mononuclear cells from donor blood. V loses 0 bases at its end and J loses 3 bases; junction bases beyond the gene matches: 5. Taken from the germline V gene, the CDR1 and CDR2 loops are MNHEY and SVGAGI. The CDR3 spans 15 residues, from the cysteine through the phenylalanine. The retained sequence is limited to the CDR3, 45 bases, with the frame set at the first base.

This receptor was taken from a human donor in good health. Specimen: memory CD4+ T cells from blood. Interpreted using the paper, the cell subset or site label stands for: total memory CD4 T cells sorted directly ex vivo, unstimulated. The chain is assembled from TRBV6-5 and TRBJ2-7, with 7 bases matching TRBD1. The nucleotide sequence reads TGTGCCAGCAGTTACTCGGGAAGGGGGCTCTACGAGCAGTACTTC. Its protein reads: CASSYSGRGLYEQYF.